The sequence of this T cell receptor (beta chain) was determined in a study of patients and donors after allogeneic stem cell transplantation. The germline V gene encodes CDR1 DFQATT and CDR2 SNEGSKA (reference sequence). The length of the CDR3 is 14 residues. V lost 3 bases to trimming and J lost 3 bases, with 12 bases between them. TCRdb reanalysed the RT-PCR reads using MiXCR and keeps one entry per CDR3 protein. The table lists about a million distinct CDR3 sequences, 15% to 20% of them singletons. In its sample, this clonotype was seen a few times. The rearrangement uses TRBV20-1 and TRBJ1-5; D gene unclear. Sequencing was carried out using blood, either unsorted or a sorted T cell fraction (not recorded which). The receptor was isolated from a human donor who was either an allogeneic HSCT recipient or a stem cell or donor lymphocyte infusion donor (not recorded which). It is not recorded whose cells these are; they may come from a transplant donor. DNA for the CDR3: TGCAGTGCTAGGACGGAGGATTCCAATCAGCCCCAGCATTTT. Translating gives CSARTEDSNQPQHF.